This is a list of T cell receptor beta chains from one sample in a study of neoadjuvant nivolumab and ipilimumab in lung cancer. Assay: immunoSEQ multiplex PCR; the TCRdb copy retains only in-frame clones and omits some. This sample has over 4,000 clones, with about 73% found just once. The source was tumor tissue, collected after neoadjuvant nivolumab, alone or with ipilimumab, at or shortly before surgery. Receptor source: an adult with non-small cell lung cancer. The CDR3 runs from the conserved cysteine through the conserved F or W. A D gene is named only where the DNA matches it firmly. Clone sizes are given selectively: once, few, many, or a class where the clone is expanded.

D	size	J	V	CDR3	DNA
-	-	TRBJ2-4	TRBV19	CASRDGLKNIQYF	TGTGCCAGTAGGGACGGATTAAAAAACATTCAGTACTTC
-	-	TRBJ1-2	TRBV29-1	CSVEHLKADYYGYTF	TGCAGCGTTGAACATCTAAAGGCAGACTACTATGGCTACACCTTC
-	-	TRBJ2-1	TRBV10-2	CASSENGVGENEQFF	TGCGCCAGCAGTGAAAACGGTGTAGGGGAAAATGAGCAGTTCTTC
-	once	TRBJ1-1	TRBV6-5	CASSYTAWGTEAFF	TGTGCCAGCAGTTACACGGCCTGGGGCACTGAAGCTTTCTTT
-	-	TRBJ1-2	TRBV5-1	CASSLTDSGNYGYTF	TGCGCCAGCAGCTTAACGGACAGTGGGAACTATGGCTACACCTTC
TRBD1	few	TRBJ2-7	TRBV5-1	CASSSTGAEQYF	TGCGCCAGCAGTTCGACAGGGGCCGAGCAGTACTTC
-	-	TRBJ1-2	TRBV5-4	CASNSQGFKGYTF	TGTGCCAGCAATAGTCAGGGCTTTAAGGGCTACACCTTC
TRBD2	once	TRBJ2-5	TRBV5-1	CASSLSASGGQETQYF	TGCGCCAGCAGCTTGTCGGCTAGCGGGGGCCAAGAGACCCAGTACTTC
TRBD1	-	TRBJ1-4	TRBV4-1	CASSQGAQGRNEKLFF	TGCGCCAGCAGCCAGGGGGCACAGGGGCGGAATGAAAAACTGTTTTTT
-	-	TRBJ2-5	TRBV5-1	CASSLSRAWETQYF	TGCGCCAGCAGCTTGTCCCGTGCCTGGGAGACCCAGTACTTC
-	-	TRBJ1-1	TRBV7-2	CASSLARVNTEAFF	TGTGCCAGCAGCTTAGCCAGGGTTAACACTGAAGCTTTCTTT
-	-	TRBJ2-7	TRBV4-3	CASSQATRASYEQYF	TGCGCCAGCAGCCAAGCTACGCGGGCCTCCTACGAGCAGTACTTC
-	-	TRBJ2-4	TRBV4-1	CASSLVMDGKNIQYF	TGCGCCAGCAGTCTTGTAATGGACGGCAAAAACATTCAGTACTTC
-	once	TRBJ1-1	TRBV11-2	CASSLDRMGHTEAFF	TGTGCCAGCAGCTTAGATCGGATGGGGCACACTGAAGCTTTCTTT
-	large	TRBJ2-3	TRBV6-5	CASSPTTFSTDTQYF	TGTGCCAGCAGCCCTACGACCTTTAGCACAGATACGCAGTATTTT
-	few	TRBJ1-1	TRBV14	CASSQERLGLGRTEAFF	TGTGCCAGCAGCCAAGAGAGATTAGGCCTAGGTCGGACTGAAGCTTTCTTT
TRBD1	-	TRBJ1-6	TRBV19	CASSDRDNSPLHF	TGTGCCAGTAGTGACAGGGATAATTCACCCCTCCACTTT
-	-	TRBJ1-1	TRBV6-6	CASSYSDGLNTEAFF	TGTGCCAGCAGTTATTCGGACGGGCTGAACACTGAAGCTTTCTTT
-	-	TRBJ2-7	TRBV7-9	CASSRSALDEQYF	TGTGCCAGCAGCCGAAGTGCTCTCGACGAGCAGTACTTC
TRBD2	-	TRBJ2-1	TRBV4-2	CASSQARQAGGHSSYNEQFF	TGTGCCAGCAGCCAAGCTCGCCAAGCGGGGGGCCATTCTTCCTACAATGAGCAGTTCTTC
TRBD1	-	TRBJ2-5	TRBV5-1	CASRQTGAQETQYF	TGCGCCAGCAGACAAACAGGGGCCCAAGAGACCCAGTACTTC
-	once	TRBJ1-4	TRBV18	CASSPTNEKLFF	TGTGCCAGCTCACCAACTAATGAAAAACTGTTTTTT
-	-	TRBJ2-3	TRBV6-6	CASSRRGAASTDTQYF	TGTGCCAGCAGCCGTCGGGGGGCCGCTAGCACAGATACGCAGTATTTT
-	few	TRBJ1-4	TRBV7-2	CASSRPGVNEKLFF	TGTGCCAGCAGCCGCCCCGGGGTTAATGAAAAACTGTTTTTT
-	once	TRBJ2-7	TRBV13	CASSLREISYEQYF	TGTGCCAGCAGCTTGAGAGAGATTTCCTACGAGCAGTACTTC
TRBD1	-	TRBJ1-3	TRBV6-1	CASSALGTGRTGNTIYF	TGTGCCAGCAGTGCCCTTGGGACAGGACGAACTGGAAACACCATATATTTT
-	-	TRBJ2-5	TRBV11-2	CASSLNRETQYF	TGTGCCAGCAGCTTAAACCGAGAGACCCAGTACTTC
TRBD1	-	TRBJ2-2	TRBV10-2	CASRQGARGTGELFF	TGCGCCAGCAGACAGGGGGCGCGGGGCACCGGGGAGCTGTTTTTT
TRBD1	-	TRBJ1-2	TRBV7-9	CASSLGQGVWNYGYTF	TGTGCCAGCAGCTTGGGACAGGGGGTTTGGAACTATGGCTACACCTTC
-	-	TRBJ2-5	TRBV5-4	CASSLDRQETQYF	TGTGCCAGCAGCTTGGATCGGCAAGAGACCCAGTACTTC
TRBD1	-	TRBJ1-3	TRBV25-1	CASSNPGGIENTIYF	TGTGCCAGCAGTAATCCAGGGGGCATTGAAAACACCATATATTTT
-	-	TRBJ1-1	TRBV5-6	CASNPWGVVTEAFF	TGTGCCAGCAACCCTTGGGGGGTGGTCACTGAAGCTTTCTTT
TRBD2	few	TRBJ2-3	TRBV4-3	CASSQWGGLTDTQYF	TGCGCCAGCAGCCAGTGGGGGGGTCTCACGGATACGCAGTATTTT
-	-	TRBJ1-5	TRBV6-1	CASSVNTNQPQHF	TGTGCCAGCAGTGTTAACACCAATCAGCCCCAGCATTTT
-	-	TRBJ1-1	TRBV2	CASSAGHTNTEAFF	TGTGCCAGCAGCGCGGGACATACGAACACTGAAGCTTTCTTT
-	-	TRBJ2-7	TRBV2	CASSGGGPRSYEQYF	TGTGCCAGCAGCGGCGGAGGGCCCCGCTCCTACGAGCAGTACTTC
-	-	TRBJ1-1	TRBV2	CASTAVTGLTEAFF	TGTGCCAGCACTGCTGTGACAGGCCTCACTGAAGCTTTCTTT
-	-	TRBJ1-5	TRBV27	CASSWSRGNQPQHF	TGTGCCAGCAGTTGGTCCCGGGGCAATCAGCCCCAGCATTTT